This T cell receptor beta chain was captured by sequencing in a study of blood T cell repertoires in COVID-19 (dated by TCRdb to the early 2020s). Turning to the overall study: The collaborator samples originated in the United States, Italy and Spain and spanned the acute and convalescent phases of COVID-19. The samples were drawn from the first 160 participants of the ongoing ImmuneRACE study and from more than 1,000 subjects provided by 6 global collaborators. The sample metadata nearly always contained a de-identified subject ID, COVID-19 status, age in years and sex. Deeply sampled blood TCRbeta repertoires from subjects exposed to, actively infected with, or recovered from COVID-19 were included in the dataset. The prospective study material was composed of cDNA or gDNA derived from T cells, B-cell-depleted T cells, or PBMCs. Where available, HLA class I and class II types were taken from metadata supplied by the sample provider and were not determined by assay-based typing. The repertoires were released in a freely available public database intended as a resource for research on the immune response to SARS-CoV-2.

Overall study results and their limits: The amount of clinical and demographic metadata varied by source and participant and was provided uncurated.

Each collaborating institution followed its own protocols to collect whole blood in K2EDTA tubes. For TCRbeta analysis, collaborators shipped samples in one of three forms: frozen whole blood, isolated PBMCs, or DNA extracted from either of those sample types. TCRbeta CDR3 regions were amplified from genomic DNA by means of the immunoSEQ Assay, a bias-controlled multiplex PCR. The study's processing was this. The number of nucleated cells in each sample was estimated by amplification of reference gene primers within the assay. To quantify the absolute abundance of each unique TCRbeta CDR3 rearrangement, sequence reads were collapsed and filtered. For each sample, productive Simpson clonality was calculated as the square root of Simpson's diversity index across productive rearrangements. TCRdb provides this immuneACCESS table in a form limited to in-frame rearrangements. Some clones are lacking; in checked studies, under half of them reflect an unresolved V gene, and why the rest are absent is not known. V and J calls and clone size are those listed in that table; D and trimming were worked out from the DNA. The sample table shows about 74,000 clones, and 78% are seen once. The ten largest clonotypes hold around 16% of the sample.

On this clone itself: What antigen it recognizes has not been identified. No clone much larger than this one lies a single base away; base qualities are absent.

CDR1 and CDR2, per the germline V gene (reference sequence), are SGHNT and YYREEE. The CDR3 numbers 14 residues from cysteine through phenylalanine. Only CDR3 DNA remains: 42 bases, in frame from the first base. V is pared back by 0 bases and J by 7 bases, with 14 bases lying between the germline termini. Input material: peripheral blood. The V and J segments used are TRBV5-4 and TRBJ2-7; TRBD1 is perhaps the D gene, given 5 matching bases. This TCR was sampled from a human donor in a cohort sampled during active COVID-19. The CDR3 amino acid sequence is: CASSLEGQAREQYF. The nucleotide sequence reads TGTGCCAGCAGCTTGGAGGGGCAGGCGCGAGAGCAGTACTTC.